Following are 30 T cell receptor beta chains from one sample sequenced in a study of immune evolution from preneoplasia to lung adenocarcinoma. The repertoire was sequenced with immunoSEQ multiplex PCR; TCRdb's copy has only in-frame clones and lacks some. Here the sample spans thousands of clones, under 75% being singletons. Specimen: FFPE atypical adenomatous hyperplasia tissue from the lung. The subset was: atypical adenomatous hyperplasia (AAH), lung preneoplasia. The receptors originated from a donor older than 65 with lung adenocarcinoma. Some clones in this sample may be carry-over from other donors' samples.

The V gene is TRBV15, the J gene TRBJ2-7; 7 bases align to TRBD2. V shed 0 bases, J shed 2 bases, and the junction held 7 bases outside the gene matches. CDR1 and CDR2 (germline): LNHNV, YYDKDF (reference sequence). The CDR3 sequence is 16 residues long. CDR3 coding DNA: TGTGCCACCAGCAGAGATCGGCCCGGGACTACCTACGAGCAGTACTTC. This translates into CATSRDRPGTTYEQYF.

The genes are TRBV28 and TRBJ1-1; tentatively, D is TRBD1 (6 bases). The CDR3 is 15 amino acids. V was clipped by 2 bases and J by 0 bases, with 10 bases between them. CDR1 and CDR2 from the germline V gene are MDHEN and SYDVKM. The CDR3 reads CASSLGGSLNTEAFF. The CDR3 DNA reads TGTGCCAGCAGTTTAGGGGGCAGTTTGAACACTGAAGCTTTCTTT.

The CDR3 is CASSPDRVNEKLFF. In DNA, the CDR3 is TGTGCCAGCAGCCCGGACAGGGTCAATGAAAAACTGTTTTTT. The rearrangement joins TRBV11-3 to TRBJ1-4, with 8 bases fitting TRBD1. Germline CDR1 is SGHNT and CDR2 is YENEEA. The V and J ends lost 5 bases and 5 bases, in that order; junction bases with no gene match: 4. CDR3 length equals 14 residues.

The J gene is TRBJ1-4, the V gene TRBV2; D perhaps matches TRBD1 (6 bases). CDR1 SNHLY and CDR2 FYNNEI come from the germline V gene. This CDR3 comprises 14 residues. With 6 bases removed from V and 6 bases from J, the gap between germline ends came to 14 bases. CDR3 nucleotide sequence: TGTGCCAGCAGGGGGGGCACGGGGGATGAAAAACTGTTTTTT. Its translation is CASRGGTGDEKLFF.

This chain joins TRBV13 and TRBJ1-5; the match to TRBD1 covers 8 bases. With V trimmed by 5 bases and J by 8 bases, 8 bases remained unmatched. From germline, CDR1 is PRHDT and CDR2 FYEKMQ (reference sequence). The CDR3 sequence is 14 residues long. The CDR3 DNA reads as TGTGCCAGCAGCCGAGGACAGGGAGGAAAGCCCCAGCATTTT. Translation gives CASSRGQGGKPQHF. Combining the CDR3 with reference TRBV13 and TRBJ1-5 gives the whole variable domain AAGVIQSPRHLIKEKRETATLKCYPIPRHDTVYWYQQGPGQDPQFLISFYEKMQSDKGSIPDRFSAQQFSDYHSELNMSSLELGDSALYFCASSRGQGGKPQHFGDGTRLSIL.

In nucleotides, the CDR3 is TGCGCCAGCAGCCAAGACTCTAATCTGGCTAGCGCCGGCACAGATACGCAGTATTTT. Translating it yields CASSQDSNLASAGTDTQYF. The chain links TRBV4-1 to TRBJ2-3; D might be TRBD2 (6 bases). Germline CDR1 reads MGHRA; CDR2 reads YSYEKL. The V and J ends lost 0 bases and 1 base respectively, with 20 bases between them. This CDR3 is built from 19 residues.

The chain carries TRBV12-5 and TRBJ1-2, with D hard to call. V lost 2 bases to trimming and J lost 2 bases, with 6 bases between them. The CDR3 consists of 13 residues. Germline V gene sequence: CDR1 LGHNT, CDR2 FRNRAP. CDR3 residues: CASGLSENYGYTF. The CDR3 coding sequence is TGTGCTAGTGGTTTGTCAGAAAACTATGGCTACACCTTC.

The genes are TRBV7-9 and TRBJ1-2, with D perhaps TRBD1 (6 bases). CDR3 length: 13 amino acids. V shed 5 bases and J shed 8 bases, with 15 bases lying between them. Germline assignment: CDR1 SEHNR and CDR2 FQNEAQ (reference sequence). CDR3 in amino acids: CASSRRRGYGYTF. Here the CDR3 DNA reads TGTGCCAGCAGCAGGCGGAGGGGGTACGGCTACACCTTC.

DNA for the CDR3: TGTGCCAGCAGCTTAATTGGGGAGGAGATTGGGGAAAAACTGTTTTTT. This translates into CASSLIGEEIGEKLFF. The chain uses TRBV7-9 and TRBJ1-4; D not resolved. Germline V gene lookup returns CDR1 SEHNR and CDR2 FQNEAQ (reference sequence). Trimming shortened V by 2 bases and J by 8 bases, and 18 bases separated the two germline ends. The CDR3 length is 16 residues.

The CDR3 nucleotides are TGTGCCAGCAGCAACACCCTAGCGGGAGCTTCTGGGGCCAACGTCCTGACTTTC. As protein: CASSNTLAGASGANVLTF. This chain links TRBV7-3 with TRBJ2-6, with 10 bases matching TRBD2. Germline CDR1 reads SGHTA; CDR2 reads FQGTGA. The CDR3 covers 18 residues. The J segment lost 1 base and the V segment lost 5 bases, leaving 8 bases of the junction unmatched.

The chain links TRBV5-1 to TRBJ1-2; D unclear. In germline, CDR1 is SGHRS, CDR2 YFSETQ. V was cut by 4 bases and J by 6 bases, with 13 bases left in between. The CDR3 spans 13 residues. The CDR3 is CASSEHPRDGYTF. DNA for the CDR3: TGCGCCAGCAGCGAACATCCGCGGGATGGCTACACCTTC.

The chain recombines TRBV11-2 with TRBJ2-7; D is undetermined. The CDR3 has 13 residues. V was clipped by 1 base and J by 6 bases, with 10 bases between them. The germline V gene encodes CDR1 SGHAT and CDR2 FQNNGV. In nucleotides, the CDR3 is TGTGCCAGCAGCTTAGTGCTCTCACGCGAGCAGTACTTC. This translates into CASSLVLSREQYF.

The V and J genes are TRBV2 and TRBJ2-2; D perhaps matches TRBD2 (5 bases). Germline V CDR1 and CDR2: SNHLY, FYNNEI. The length of the CDR3 is 15 residues. The germline V and J ends were trimmed by 7 bases and 1 base, with 13 bases remaining between them. The CDR3: CASMVSGMNTGELFF. CDR3 sequence (DNA): TGTGCCAGCATGGTATCCGGGATGAACACCGGGGAGCTGTTTTTT.

The chain couples TRBV10-2 to TRBJ1-2, with TRBD1 matching over 8 bases. The CDR3 length is 14 residues. The J segment lost 5 bases and the V segment lost 4 bases, leaving 6 bases of the junction unmatched. Germline lookup yields CDR1 WSHSY and CDR2 SAAADI. CDR3 DNA sequence: TGCGCCAGCAGTGCCGGGACAGGTTTATATGGCTACACCTTC. It encodes CASSAGTGLYGYTF.

This clone showed up just once. This sequence joins TRBV6-1 and TRBJ1-1, with D possibly being TRBD1 (5 bases). Germline V gives CDR1 MNHNS, CDR2 SASEGT. V shed 8 bases and J shed 1 base, with 11 bases lying between them. This CDR3 spans 13 amino acids. CDR3 amino acids: CASFGAGNTEAFF. The DNA for the CDR3 is TGTGCCAGCTTCGGGGCGGGGAACACTGAAGCTTTCTTT.

The chain carries TRBV12-5 and TRBJ2-1; D is unclear. Germline-derived CDR1 and CDR2 are LGHNT and FRNRAP. Trimming shortened V by 4 bases and J by 7 bases, and 5 bases separated the two germline ends. CDR3 length equals 11 residues. For the CDR3, the DNA is TGTGCTAGTGGTTCGGATAATGAGCAGTTCTTC. Translation: CASGSDNEQFF.

V is TRBV4-1 and J is TRBJ2-5; D unclear. V was clipped by 2 bases and J by 3 bases, with 16 bases between them. The germline CDR1 and CDR2 sequences are MGHRA and YSYEKL. The CDR3 has 16 amino acids. CDR3 sequence: CASSQPSPGGEETQYF. In DNA form, the CDR3 reads TGCGCCAGCAGCCAACCAAGTCCGGGCGGAGAAGAGACCCAGTACTTC.

The chain has TRBV7-2 and TRBJ2-3; 7 nucleotides agree with TRBD2. The CDR3 extends over 17 amino acids. After removal of 5 bases from V and 1 base from J, the junction contained 12 bases not matched to a gene. The germline V gene has CDR1 SGHTA and CDR2 FQGNSA. CDR3 DNA sequence: TGTGCCAGCAGCCTACAAGGACTAGTGTGGGGCACAGATACGCAGTATTTT. Translating it yields CASSLQGLVWGTDTQYF.

This chain uses TRBV6-9 with TRBJ2-6, with no clear D. V lost 5 bases and J lost 5, with 22 bases in between. CDR1 is MNHGY and CDR2 is SVAAGI in the germline V gene. The CDR3 covers 18 residues. CDR3 sequence reads: CASSDSSLTTSRANVLTF. For the CDR3, the DNA is TGTGCCAGCAGTGACTCAAGCCTTACGACAAGTCGGGCCAACGTCCTGACTTTC.

The chain recombines TRBV30 with TRBJ2-3; the D gene could be TRBD1 or TRBD2 (5 bases each). This CDR3 spans 16 amino acids. Germline values: CDR1 GTSNPN, CDR2 SVGIG (reference sequence). Between the trimmed V and J ends, which lost 1 base and 2 bases, there was a span of 16 bases. The CDR3, as DNA: TGTGCCTGGAGTGAGGGGACCATCGCCCTCACAGATACGCAGTATTTT. It yields the protein CAWSEGTIALTDTQYF.

The chain links TRBV7-3 to TRBJ2-5; D is possibly TRBD1 (5 bases). The closer fit of TRBJ2-7 to the DNA end suggests the J call may be wrong. The CDR3 spans 14 residues. Germline V CDR1 and CDR2: SGHTA, FQGTGA. The chain's CDR3 is CASSLWAGPYEQYF. The CDR3 coding sequence is TGTGCCAGCAGCTTATGGGCAGGGCCCTACGAGCAGTACTTC.

The V gene is TRBV5-5, the J gene TRBJ2-7; 7 bases are a match to TRBD1. CDR3 size: 15 residues. The junction had 7 bases not matched to a gene; V was cut back by 4 bases and J by 0 bases. CDR1 is SGHKS, CDR2 YYEKEE, per germline (reference sequence). The CDR3 is CASSVTGQSSYEQYF. The CDR3 DNA is TGTGCCAGCAGCGTGACAGGGCAGAGCTCCTACGAGCAGTACTTC.

The CDR3, as DNA: TGTGCCTCGACGGGGGTAGCAAGAAATTCACCCCTCCACTTT. This sequence encodes CASTGVARNSPLHF. The chain is built from TRBV30 and TRBJ1-6, with D tentatively TRBD1 (5 bases). The CDR3 is 14 amino acids. Trimming stripped 7 bases from V and 7 bases from J, with 17 bases between. Germline CDR1 reads GTSNPN; CDR2 reads SVGIG (reference sequence).

The chain carries TRBV2 and TRBJ2-5; 7 bases match TRBD1. With 8 bases clipped from V and 5 bases from J, the junction kept 8 bases outside the gene matches. The CDR3 sequence is 13 residues long. The germline V gene has CDR1 SNHLY and CDR2 FYNNEI. CDR3 sequence (DNA): TGTGCCAGCCAAGGGGGCTGGGGGGAGACCCAGTACTTC. Translated, it gives CASQGGWGETQYF.

This chain links TRBV28 with TRBJ2-7; D tentatively fits TRBD1 or TRBD2 (5 bases each). The germline V gene has CDR1 MDHEN and CDR2 SYDVKM. V was trimmed by 10 bases and J by 0 bases, leaving 13 bases between them. The CDR3 is 13 amino acids. The CDR3 loop reads CATRDRVSYEQYF. The CDR3, as DNA: TGTGCCACCCGGGACCGTGTCTCCTACGAGCAGTACTTC.

This clone was counted a few times. V is TRBV4-1 and J is TRBJ2-7, with D possibly TRBD2 on 5 matching bases. V lost 4 bases, J lost 7 bases, and 14 bases lay in between. Germline CDR1 reads MGHRA; CDR2 reads YSYEKL. This CDR3 region has 13 residues. The CDR3 nucleotides are TGCGCCAGCAGCCCAACTAGAGTGCGGGAGCAGTACTTC. It is translated as CASSPTRVREQYF.

The chain links TRBV27 to TRBJ1-5, with 7 bases fitting TRBD1. The CDR3 spans 16 residues. Per germline, CDR1 MNHEY and CDR2 SMNVEV (reference sequence). V shed 5 bases and J 5 bases; nucleotides not matched to a gene: 12. CDR3 protein: CASSRRDRAEDQPQHF. For the CDR3, the DNA is TGTGCCAGCAGTCGTCGAGACAGGGCCGAAGATCAGCCCCAGCATTTT.

This chain uses TRBV6-5 with TRBJ2-7; D possibly matches TRBD1 or TRBD2 (5 bases each). Per germline, CDR1 MNHEY and CDR2 SVGAGI. The V gene lost 2 bases and the J gene lost 0 bases, with 5 bases spanning the gap. The CDR3 is made up of 13 amino acids. The chain's CDR3 is CASSYGGSYEQYF. CDR3 sequence (DNA): TGTGCCAGCAGTTACGGGGGCTCCTACGAGCAGTACTTC.

V usage is TRBV6-5 and J usage is TRBJ1-1; TRBD1 is a possible D gene (5 bases). Trimming took off 4 bases at V and 6 bases at J, with 12 bases between the two ends. CDR3 length: 13 residues. The germline V gene has CDR1 MNHEY and CDR2 SVGAGI. The CDR3 coding sequence is TGTGCCAGCAGTTTGTTCTCGGGGGCTGAAGCTTTCTTT. Amino acids: CASSLFSGAEAFF.

The chain is built from TRBV4-2 and TRBJ2-7; 11 bases are a match to TRBD2. Trimming took 0 bases from V and 3 from J; bases not matched to a gene: 7. This CDR3 comprises 17 residues. Germline assignment: CDR1 LGHNA and CDR2 YNFKEQ. Here the CDR3 DNA reads TGTGCCAGCAGCCAAGAAGGGGAGGGACTAGCGGTCTACGAGCAGTACTTC. This codes for CASSQEGEGLAVYEQYF.